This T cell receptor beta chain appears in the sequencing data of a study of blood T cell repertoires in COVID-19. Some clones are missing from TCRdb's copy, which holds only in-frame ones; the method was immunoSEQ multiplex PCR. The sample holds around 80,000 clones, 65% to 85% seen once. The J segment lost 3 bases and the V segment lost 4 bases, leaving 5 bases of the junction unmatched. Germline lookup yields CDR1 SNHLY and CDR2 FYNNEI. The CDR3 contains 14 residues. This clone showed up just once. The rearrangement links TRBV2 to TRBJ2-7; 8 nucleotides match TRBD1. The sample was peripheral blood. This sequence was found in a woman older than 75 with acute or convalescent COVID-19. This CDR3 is CASSVDRGFYEQYF. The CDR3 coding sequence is TGTGCCAGCAGTGTTGACAGGGGTTTCTACGAGCAGTACTTC. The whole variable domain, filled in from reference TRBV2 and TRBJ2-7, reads EPEVTQTPSHQVTQMGQEVILRCVPISNHLYFYWYRQILGQKVEFLVSFYNNEISEKSEIFDDQFSVERPDGSNFTLKIRSTKLEDSAMYFCASSVDRGFYEQYFGPGTRLTVT.